The clone carrying this TCR beta chain has at least ten counts. The antigen is not known. In TCRdb, the multiplex PCR reads were re-called with MiXCR into one record per CDR3 protein. The table shows some 170,000 distinct CDR3 sequences, with approximately 33% occurring only once. This sample was included in a study of breast tumors, draining lymph nodes, adjacent tissues. V shed 4 bases, J shed 9 bases, and the junction held 4 bases outside the gene matches. The CDR3 loop spans 14 amino acids. Germline CDR1 reads SGHRS; CDR2 reads YFSETQ. The lymph nodes were axillary draining lymph nodes from breast cancer patients. Study-wide results and caveats: Luminal-like breast cancer showed significantly higher tumor–nontumor repertoire similarity than basal-like. Findings are consistent with lymph node origin and intratumoral expansion of most tumor T cells. Data only fit, rather than demonstrated, lymph node origin of most tumor T cells. Tumor TCR diversity was below lymph nodes but above nontumor tissue.

The sample taken for sequencing was axillary lymph node tissue. This chain uses TRBV5-1 with TRBJ1-6; TRBD1 aligns across 10 bases. The clonotype comes from a female donor with breast cancer. Some clones in this sample may be carry-over from other donors' samples. CDR3 protein: CASSPRTGGSPLHF. The CDR3 DNA follows: TGCGCCAGCAGCCCTAGGACAGGGGGTTCACCCCTCCACTTT.